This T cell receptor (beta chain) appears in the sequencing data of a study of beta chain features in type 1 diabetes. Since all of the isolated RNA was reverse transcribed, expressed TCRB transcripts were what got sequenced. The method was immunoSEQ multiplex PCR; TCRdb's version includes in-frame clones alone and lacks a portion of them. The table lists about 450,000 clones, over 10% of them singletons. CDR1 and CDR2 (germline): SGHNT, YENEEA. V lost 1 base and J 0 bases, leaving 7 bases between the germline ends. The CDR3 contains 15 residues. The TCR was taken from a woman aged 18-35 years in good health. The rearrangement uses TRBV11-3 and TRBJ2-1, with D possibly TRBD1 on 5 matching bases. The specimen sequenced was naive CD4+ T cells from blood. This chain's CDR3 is CASSLGGFSYNEQFF. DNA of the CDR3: TGTGCCAGCAGCTTAGGGGGCTTCTCCTACAATGAGCAGTTCTTC. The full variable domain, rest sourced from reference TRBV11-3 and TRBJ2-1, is EAGVVQSPRYKIIEKKQPVAFWCNPISGHNTLYWYLQNLGQGPELLIRYENEEAVDDSQLPKDRFSAERLKGVDSTLKIQPAELGDSAVYLCASSLGGFSYNEQFFGPGTRLTVL.